The text below deals with one T cell receptor beta chain. Which antigen it targets is not known. Per-nucleotide qualities are absent, and no much larger clonotype sits a single base away. This sample was included in a study of human T cells and chemical hapten exposure (dated by TCRdb to the early 2020s). Regarding the research as a whole: For sensitization, 2% DPC in acetone was applied to an approximately 2 cm by approximately 2 cm area of upper inner arm skin. Throughout the approximately 23-week study period, patients were also given weekly therapeutic DPC doses on the scalp. The patient cohort, mostly female, included alopecia areata with under or over 50% scalp involvement, alopecia totalis and alopecia universalis. The libraries were sequenced as a pool, and the TCR yield per sample differed mostly because of small variations in library volumes within the pool. Peripheral blood TCR repertoire changes were tracked in vivo in alopecia patients during primary and secondary sensitization to the hapten diphenylcyclopropenone (DPC). Patch testing on the upper back used Finn chambers containing 0.01% DPC, with scoring done after 6 days according to International Contact Dermatitis Research Group standards. Blood was sampled from patients pre-sensitization (week 0) and at 2, 6 and about 24 weeks after DPC sensitization. About 29 alopecia patients gave blood for TCR sequencing at one to four time points (pre-sensitization, 2, 6 and 24 weeks). General conclusions and limits of the study: Because every patient had alopecia, a presumed autoimmune disease, the patients' immune response might differ from that of healthy individuals. Repeated subsampling changed both the strength of the expansion versus patch-test correlation and the threshold at which the correlation became significant. A positive correlation was found between the number of PT1 expanded TCRs and patch test score, with significance reached at thresholds 8, 16 and 32 but not 4. Expanded TCRs formed significantly more large CDR3 similarity clusters than pre-sensitization or healthy control sets, consistent with antigen-driven responses. DPC sensitization did not change the number of TCRs with a frequency above 1 in 1000, and there was no evidence of changes in global repertoire structure.

The library was built by means of RACE. The instrument was a NextSeq 500. During library preparation, unique molecular identifiers were attached to individual cDNA molecules so that TCRs could be counted quantitatively and reproducibly. For every blood RNA sample, sequencing covered both the TCR alpha and TCR beta chains. Turning to the authors' computational methods: A median of roughly 100,000 TCRs per sample was observed, with a range of 23,224 to 690,600. V, J and CDR3 annotation of the TCR reads was performed with the Decombinator software suite. For PS versus PT1 abundance plots, all samples were subsampled to the same number of TCRs (28,000). TCRs were defined as expanded if absent before sensitization and observed at least eight times at the 2-week time point. The public sequencing data were trimmed at Q25 with fastp and processed into clonotypes with MiXCR by TCRdb, which kept only in-frame beta chains. Entries are consolidated by CDR3 protein sequence, retaining the most common genes and DNA. TCRdb assigned the V and J calls; the authors' analysis was not used. The sample has 180,000 or so distinct CDR3 sequences on record, about 15% of them singletons. The ten largest clones take up 1.7% of the sample.

V is shortened by 5 bases, J by 5 bases, and the region joining them spans 10 bases. Taken from cysteine to phenylalanine, the CDR3 has 11 residues. CDR3 DNA only is kept here, 33 bases in frame from base 1. The CDR1 and CDR2 encoded by the germline V gene (reference sequence) are DFQATT and SNEGSKA. In light of the paper, this sample's time point label describes: patch test 1, 2 weeks after DPC sensitization. The sample's treatment or condition label, decoded: therapeutic diphenylcyclopropenone sensitization with weekly scalp DPC. At each patch-test visit, blood was drawn before the patch test was applied. Eligible patients were aged 18 to 70, diagnosed with alopecia, deemed suitable for DPC therapy, and excluded if pregnant. Unfractionated whole blood was collected in Tempus Blood RNA tubes, and total RNA was extracted from that blood.

The sequences come from whole blood, collected in connection with sensitization to the hapten diphenylcyclopropenone (DPC). The sequence joins TRBV20-1 to TRBJ2-7; a confident D gene designation cannot be given. This receptor was identified in a woman in her thirties with alopecia areata. Some clones in this sample may be carry-over from other donors' samples. The DNA sequence follows: TGCAGTGCTTCGGACCCCGACGAGCAGTACTTC. It codes for CSASDPDEQYF.